The 26 T cell receptor beta chains given below trace back to one sample, sequenced in a study of cytomegalovirus exposure and HLA in healthy donors. Profiled with immunoSEQ multiplex PCR; TCRdb holds only in-frame clones, not every one. The sample lists approximately 99,000 clones; over 75% were seen once. The sample consisted of PBMCs. Receptors were obtained from a woman between 18 and 29 years old in good health and CMV-seronegative.

This chain uses TRBV2 with TRBJ1-1; TRBD1 might be the D (5 bases). The V end was cut by 0 bases, the J end by 10 bases, with 12 bases between. Germline CDR1 SNHLY, CDR2 FYNNEI. The CDR3 sequence is 13 residues long. CDR3 sequence (DNA): TGTGCCAGCAGTGAAGCTGAACAGGTCGCAGCTTTCTTT. It yields the protein CASSEAEQVAAFF.

The V call is TRBV14, the J call TRBJ1-6, with 7 bases lining up with TRBD1. Trimming at V came to 1 base and at J to 4 bases, leaving 1 base not matched to a gene. Looked up from germline, CDR1 is SGHDN and CDR2 is FVKESK. CDR3 length: 15 amino acids. CDR3 sequence (DNA): TGTGCCAGCAGCCAAGCGACAGGGTATAATTCACCCCTCCACTTT. Translating it yields CASSQATGYNSPLHF.

V usage is TRBV5-6 and J usage is TRBJ1-1; tentatively, D is TRBD1 (6 bases). There are 14 residues in the CDR3. The V end lost 5 bases, the J end lost 0 bases, and 11 bases lay between the germline ends. Germline V gene lookup returns CDR1 SGHDT and CDR2 YYEEEE. The CDR3 spells CASRQDSMNTEAFF. The CDR3 region has the DNA TGTGCCAGCAGACAGGACAGCATGAACACTGAAGCTTTCTTT.

CDR3 DNA: TGCGCCAGCAGCTGGGGCCAACGACAGGGGGCGGCGGACGAGCAGTACTTC. It encodes CASSWGQRQGAADEQYF. V is TRBV5-1 and J is TRBJ2-7, with 10 bases matching TRBD1. Germline V CDR1 and CDR2: SGHRS, YFSETQ. Trimming took 3 bases from V and 5 from J; bases not matched to a gene: 14. The CDR3 has 17 amino acids.

The chain couples TRBV5-6 to TRBJ1-2, with a weak D call TRBD1 (6 bases). The CDR3 covers 14 residues. Germline assignment: CDR1 SGHDT and CDR2 YYEEEE. With 3 bases removed from V and 3 bases from J, the gap between germline ends came to 12 bases. Written as DNA, the CDR3 is TGTGCCAGCAGCTCTCAGGACAGTTACTATGGCTACACCTTC. Translated, it gives CASSSQDSYYGYTF.

In nucleotides, the CDR3 is TGTGCCAGCAGCTTACGACAGAACTATGGCTACACCTTC. Protein: CASSLRQNYGYTF. V and J are TRBV7-9 and TRBJ1-2; possibly TRBD1 for D (5 bases). The V end lost 2 bases, the J end lost 2 bases, and 6 bases lay between the germline ends. Germline CDR1 and CDR2: SEHNR and FQNEAQ (reference sequence). This CDR3 has 13 residues. Complete variable domain (other parts from reference TRBV7-9 and TRBJ1-2): DTGVSQNPRHKITKRGQNVTFRCDPISEHNRLYWYRQTLGQGPEFLTYFQNEAQLEKSRLLSDRFSAERPKGSFSTLEIQRTEQGDSAMYLCASSLRQNYGYTFGSGTRLTVV.

The chain carries TRBV7-9 and TRBJ2-1; 12 positions agree with TRBD2. V lost 1 base and J lost 7; bases outside the gene matches: 5. Germline loops: CDR1 SEHNR, CDR2 FQNEAQ (reference sequence). This CDR3 is built from 16 residues. The CDR3 loop is CASSLGRTSGVNEQFF. The CDR3 coding sequence is TGTGCCAGCAGCTTAGGTAGGACTAGCGGGGTTAATGAGCAGTTCTTC.

This chain connects TRBV14 to TRBJ2-5, with 9 bases that match TRBD2. Germline CDR1 is SGHDN and CDR2 is FVKESK. The trim removed 3 bases at V and 4 bases at J, leaving 6 bases unmatched. The CDR3 runs to 15 residues. The CDR3 sequence is CASSQRGGRGETQYF. CDR3 sequence (DNA): TGTGCCAGCAGCCAGCGGGGGGGCCGAGGAGAGACCCAGTACTTC.

V usage is TRBV5-1 and J usage is TRBJ2-7; 7 nucleotides agree with TRBD1. V was clipped by 4 bases and J by 3 bases; unmatched bases: 7. This CDR3 has 14 residues. CDR1 SGHRS and CDR2 YFSETQ come from the germline V gene. CDR3 sequence: CASSPGTVHYEQYF. For the CDR3, the DNA is TGCGCCAGCAGCCCCGGGACAGTACACTACGAGCAGTACTTC.

The V and J genes are TRBV6-5 and TRBJ1-2; D is ambiguous. Germline assignment: CDR1 MNHEY and CDR2 SVGAGI. The ends were cut back, 0 bases at V and 3 bases at J, with 11 bases in the middle. The CDR3 is 15 amino acids. CDR3: CASSYSSGGDYGYTF. DNA of the CDR3: TGTGCCAGCAGTTACTCCTCAGGTGGTGACTATGGCTACACCTTC.

J is TRBJ1-2 and V is TRBV4-1, with TRBD1 matching over 7 bases. The CDR3 sequence is 15 residues long. The germline V gene has CDR1 MGHRA and CDR2 YSYEKL. V was clipped by 1 base and J by 4 bases; unmatched bases: 6. This CDR3 reads CASSQGTGRIYGYTF. The CDR3 DNA sequence: TGCGCCAGCAGCCAAGGGACAGGTCGGATCTATGGCTACACCTTC.

The chain recombines TRBV11-2 with TRBJ2-7, with D perhaps TRBD2 (6 bases). The germline gives CDR1 SGHAT, CDR2 FQNNGV. The CDR3 is made up of 14 amino acids. V was cut by 5 bases and J by 3 bases, with 14 bases left in between. CDR3 sequence: CASSPPWRGYEQYF. The CDR3 DNA reads TGTGCCAGCAGCCCACCCTGGCGGGGCTACGAGCAGTACTTC.

CDR3 sequence: CASSQGIQTRTEAFF. The CDR3 coding sequence is TGCGCCAGCAGCCAAGGTATACAAACGAGGACTGAAGCTTTCTTT. The rearrangement uses TRBV4-1 and TRBJ1-1; D is ambiguous. CDR3 length: 15 residues. V was pared by 1 base and J by 5 bases, with 14 bases between. Germline V gives CDR1 MGHRA, CDR2 YSYEKL.

The chain is built from TRBV6-5 and TRBJ1-1; 9 positions match TRBD1. Germline V gene data show CDR1 as MNHEY and CDR2 as SVGAGI. The CDR3 is 14 amino acids. The J segment lost 5 bases and the V segment lost 8 bases, leaving 9 bases of the junction unmatched. CDR3 amino acids: CASGGQGVGTEAFF. CDR3 bases: TGTGCCAGCGGGGGACAGGGAGTGGGTACTGAAGCTTTCTTT.

The rearrangement joins TRBV27 to TRBJ2-3; no clear D. The length of the CDR3 is 14 residues. Germline V gives CDR1 MNHEY, CDR2 SMNVEV (reference sequence). Trimming took 7 bases from V and 6 from J, leaving 17 bases between them. Here the CDR3 reads CASTNSLPPDTQYF. DNA for the CDR3: TGTGCCAGCACTAATAGCCTTCCCCCCGATACGCAGTATTTT.

With regard to this clone: One end of the junction varies from germline; a read error may be responsible. V and J are TRBV7-9 and TRBJ1-2; 9 bases line up with TRBD1. In germline, CDR1 is SEHNR, CDR2 FQNEAQ (reference sequence). The CDR3 has 15 amino acids. This CDR3 is CASSLTGGRRSGYSF. The CDR3 DNA reads as TGTGCCAGCAGCTTGACAGGGGGACGAAGGAGTGGCTACAGCTTC.

In its sample, this clone was seen once. One end of the junction varies from germline; a read error may be responsible. The chain joins TRBV11-3 to TRBJ1-1, with a possible D match to TRBD1 (5 bases). Germline values: CDR1 SGHNT, CDR2 YENEEA. The CDR3 has 14 amino acids. CDR3 in amino acids: CASSPTEDTPEAFF. The DNA for the CDR3 is TGTGCCAGCAGCCCGACAGAGGATACCCCTGAGGCTTTCTTT.

The chain uses TRBV27 and TRBJ1-1; no definite D call. Looked up from germline, CDR1 is MNHEY and CDR2 is SMNVEV (reference sequence). The CDR3 has 11 residues. The CDR3 here is CAARGPAEAFF. The DNA for the CDR3 is TGTGCGGCTCGGGGTCCCGCTGAAGCTTTCTTT.

J is TRBJ1-2 and V is TRBV6-6, with D possibly being TRBD1 (5 bases). The germline CDR1 and CDR2 sequences are MNHNY and SVGAGI (reference sequence). V was pared by 2 bases and J by 6 bases, with 19 bases between. The CDR3 totals 16 residues. CDR3 residues: CASSYAGPTMWDGYTF. CDR3 in DNA: TGTGCCAGCAGTTACGCGGGACCCACCATGTGGGATGGCTACACCTTC.

The chain couples TRBV18 to TRBJ1-5; 8 positions agree with TRBD1. The CDR3 extends over 14 amino acids. V shed 3 bases, J shed 4 bases, and the junction held 2 bases outside the gene matches. Germline V gene data show CDR1 as KGHSH and CDR2 as LQKENI. CDR3 sequence reads: CASSPGQVNQPQHF. Here the CDR3 DNA reads TGTGCCAGCTCACCGGGACAGGTGAATCAGCCCCAGCATTTT.

The V and J genes are TRBV5-1 and TRBJ2-2, with 13 bases lining up with TRBD2. V shed 2 bases and J 2 bases; nucleotides not matched to a gene: 9. This CDR3 is built from 19 residues. Germline V gene data show CDR1 as SGHRS and CDR2 as YFSETQ. The CDR3 region has the DNA TGCGCCAGCAGCTTCAAACGGACTAGCGGGGGCCTTAACACCGGGGAGCTGTTTTTT. Its translation is CASSFKRTSGGLNTGELFF.

This clone was seen a handful of times. This CDR3 reads CASSLSPTTQPQHF. The CDR3 DNA reads as TGTGCCAGCAGCTTGTCCCCCACTACTCAGCCCCAGCATTTT. The J gene is TRBJ1-5, the V gene TRBV7-6, with D unclear. The germline CDR1 and CDR2 sequences are SGHVS and FNYEAQ. There are 14 residues in the CDR3. V was trimmed by 3 bases and J by 6 bases, leaving 12 bases between them. Looking up the rest from reference TRBV7-6 and TRBJ1-5 gives the full variable domain: GAGVSQSPRYKVTKRGQDVALRCDPISGHVSLYWYRQALGQGPEFLTYFNYEAQQDKSGLPNDRFSAERPEGSISTLTIQRTEQRDSAMYRCASSLSPTTQPQHFGDGTRLSIL.

This chain uses TRBV7-3 with TRBJ2-3; 10 bases map to TRBD2. The CDR3 totals 16 residues. J gave up 6 bases and V 1 base, and 7 bases lay outside the gene matches. In germline, CDR1 is SGHTA, CDR2 FQGTGA. CDR3 nucleotides: TGTGCCAGCAGCTTAAGAGGCCTAGCGGGGGCGGATACGCAGTATTTT. Its translation is CASSLRGLAGADTQYF. Complete variable domain (other parts from reference TRBV7-3 and TRBJ2-3): GAGVSQTPSNKVTEKGKYVELRCDPISGHTALYWYRQSLGQGPEFLIYFQGTGAADDSGLPNDRFFAVRPEGSVSTLKIQRTERGDSAVYLCASSLRGLAGADTQYFGPGTRLTVL.

This chain connects TRBV10-3 to TRBJ2-6, with D possibly matching TRBD1 (6 bases). Deletions cut 7 bases from V and 0 bases from J, with 10 bases between. Germline CDR1 is ENHRY and CDR2 is SYGVKD. The CDR3 extends over 15 amino acids. The CDR3 loop is CAITPGDSGANVLTF. The CDR3 coding sequence is TGTGCCATCACCCCAGGGGACTCTGGGGCCAACGTCCTGACTTTC.

The table lists this clone with many counts. Distinct nucleotide sequences in the sample also encode this CDR3. The V and J genes are TRBV9 and TRBJ2-2, with D unresolved. Germline V gene lookup returns CDR1 SGDLS and CDR2 YYNGEE. V lost 1 base and J lost 4, with 5 bases in between. The length of the CDR3 is 13 residues. The CDR3 DNA reads as TGTGCCAGCAGCGTATCTATCACCGGGGAGCTGTTTTTT. This gives the protein CASSVSITGELFF. Together with reference TRBV9 and TRBJ2-2, the CDR3 gives the full variable domain: DSGVTQTPKHLITATGQRVTLRCSPRSGDLSVYWYQQSLDQGLQFLIQYYNGEERAKGNILERFSAQQFPDLHSELNLSSLELGDSALYFCASSVSITGELFFGEGSRLTVL.

This chain connects TRBV2 to TRBJ1-2, with D uncertain. Germline V CDR1 and CDR2: SNHLY, FYNNEI. Trimming took 9 bases from V and 8 from J, leaving 10 bases between them. There are 10 residues in the CDR3. CDR3 in DNA: TGTGCCAGTGGACTGAACGGCTACACCTTC. This codes for CASGLNGYTF.